This T cell receptor (beta chain) was captured by sequencing in a study of blood T cell repertoires in COVID-19 (dated by TCRdb to the early 2020s). Study-level background: Samples covering the acute and convalescent phases of COVID-19 were provided by collaborators in the United States, Italy and Spain. The material from the prospective study consisted of cDNA or gDNA derived from T cells, B-cell-depleted T cells, or PBMCs. Subjects who had been exposed to COVID-19, were actively infected with it, or had recovered from it provided the deeply sampled blood TCRbeta repertoires that made up the dataset. The repertoires were released in a freely available public database meant as a resource for research on the immune response to SARS-CoV-2. Samples were obtained from the ongoing ImmuneRACE study (first 160 participants) and from some 1,300 subjects provided by 6 global collaborators. Nearly every sample came with metadata listing a de-identified subject ID, COVID-19 status, age in years and sex. Where available, HLA class I and class II types were taken from metadata supplied by the sample provider and were not determined by assay-based typing.

TCRbeta CDR3 regions were amplified from genomic DNA using the immunoSEQ Assay, a bias-controlled multiplex PCR. Turning to the authors' computational methods: The number of nucleated cells in each sample was estimated by amplification of reference gene primers within the assay. To quantify the absolute abundance of each unique TCRbeta CDR3 rearrangement, sequence reads were collapsed and filtered. For each sample, productive Simpson clonality was calculated by taking the square root of Simpson's diversity index across productive rearrangements. TCRdb carries this immuneACCESS record with in-frame sequences only. Its versions omit some clonotypes, under half of them owing to an unresolved V gene in the studies checked, with the rest unexplained. V, J and clone size reflect that table, while D and trimming were determined from the DNA. The sample table contains nearly 80,000 clones; only one count was recorded for roughly 80% of them. 35% to 40% of the sample rests with the top ten.

The paper's findings and limits, for the study overall: The amount of clinical and demographic metadata varied by source and participant and was provided uncurated.

The cysteine opens and the phenylalanine closes a CDR3 of 20 amino acids. Only CDR3 DNA remains: 60 bases, in frame from the first base. Here V drops 0 bases and J drops 3 bases, and the junction holds 18 bases not matched to any gene. The germline V gene specifies SGHTS as CDR1 and YDEGEE as CDR2. Note on this clone: Its target antigen remains unknown. No clone much larger than this one lies a single base away; base qualities are absent.

Collaborating institutions collected whole blood in K2EDTA tubes following their own protocols. Collaborator samples were shipped for TCRbeta analysis as frozen whole blood, isolated PBMCs, or DNA extracted from either sample type. Recombination connected TRBV5-8 to TRBJ2-5, with TRBD1 identical over 9 junction bases. This sequence originates from a woman in her 70s with acute or convalescent COVID-19. Source material: peripheral blood. The CDR3 corresponds to CASSLEWVPFQRTGEETQYF. The nucleotide sequence reads as follows: TGTGCCAGCAGCTTGGAATGGGTTCCTTTCCAGAGGACAGGGGAAGAGACCCAGTACTTC.